These 32 T cell receptor beta chains share one sample of origin, sequenced in a study of human T cells and chemical hapten exposure. Time point given: patch test 1, 2 weeks after DPC sensitization. Treatment meaning: therapeutic diphenylcyclopropenone sensitization with weekly scalp DPC. MiXCR was run by TCRdb on the RACE reads, yielding one entry per CDR3 protein. The data show fewer than 400,000 distinct CDR3 sequences, approximately 6.9% seen once. The specimen comprised whole blood, sampled in connection with sensitization to the hapten diphenylcyclopropenone (DPC). The receptor source for this set is a woman aged 18-29 years with alopecia areata. Some clones in this sample may be carry-over from other donors' samples.

V gene TRBV12-3 or TRBV12-4 combines with J gene TRBJ1-4; TRBD1 agrees at 7 bases. Germline trimming cut 5 bases from V and 7 bases from J; bases unmatched to any gene: 7. This CDR3 comprises 14 residues. The CDR3: CASSPRDSREKLFF. CDR3 coding DNA: TGTGCCAGCAGTCCCCGGGACAGTCGTGAAAAACTGTTTTTT.

This clonotype was observed many times. The CDR3 reads CASSSPGPITDTQYF. CDR3 bases: TGTGCCAGCAGCTCTCCGGGACCTATCACAGATACGCAGTATTTT. V and J are TRBV7-9 and TRBJ2-3; the D call may be TRBD1 or TRBD2 (5 bases each). The V gene's germline CDR1 is SEHNR and CDR2 FQNEAQ (reference sequence). The CDR3 length is 15 residues. V shed 4 bases and J shed 2 bases, with 13 bases lying between them.

This clonotype came up a few times. The V and J genes are TRBV5-1 and TRBJ1-5; 11 bases map to TRBD1. With 3 bases clipped from V and 7 bases from J, the junction kept 6 bases outside the gene matches. This CDR3 has 15 amino acids. CDR1 is SGHRS, CDR2 YFSETQ, per germline. CDR3 bases: TGCGCCAGCAGCTCTGGACAGGGGGCTGGGCAGCCCCAGCATTTT. Its protein is CASSSGQGAGQPQHF.

This clonotype came up many times. The chain couples TRBV6-5 to TRBJ2-7, with TRBD1 matching 9 bases. The CDR3 consists of 15 residues. In germline, CDR1 is MNHEY, CDR2 SVGAGI. Trimming cost V 4 bases and J 3 bases; bases outside gene matches: 7. The CDR3 here is CASSSPRDRVYEQYF. In DNA, the CDR3 is TGTGCCAGCAGTTCCCCTCGGGACAGGGTCTACGAGCAGTACTTC.

This clonotype was detected many times. The chain has TRBV3-1 and TRBJ2-3, with a weak D call TRBD2 (6 bases). Germline CDR1 LGHDT, CDR2 YNNKEL (reference sequence). Trimming cost V 4 bases and J 2 bases, with 13 bases left between them. CDR3 length: 15 amino acids. The CDR3 here is CASSPVTSYTDTQYF. The CDR3 DNA reads as TGTGCCAGCAGCCCCGTGACTAGTTACACAGATACGCAGTATTTT.

V gene TRBV29-1 combines with J gene TRBJ1-1, with TRBD1 identical over 7 bases. CDR1 and CDR2 (germline): SQVTM, ANQGSEA. The trim removed 5 bases at V and 1 base at J, leaving 1 base unmatched. The CDR3 loop spans 12 amino acids. In DNA, the CDR3 is TGCAGCGTTTGGACAGGGAACACTGAAGCTTTCTTT. It is translated as CSVWTGNTEAFF.

At least ten counts were recorded for this clonotype. The chain is built from TRBV29-1 and TRBJ2-3; D perhaps matches TRBD2 (5 bases). CDR1 and CDR2 (germline): SQVTM, ANQGSEA. With 7 bases removed from V and 0 bases from J, the gap between germline ends came to 14 bases. The length of the CDR3 is 14 residues. CDR3 nucleotide sequence: TGCAGCGCGGCAGCAGCGGCTAGCACAGATACGCAGTATTTT. Protein sequence: CSAAAAASTDTQYF.

This rearrangement joins TRBV6-1 to TRBJ2-5; D is perhaps TRBD2 (6 bases). This CDR3 is 15 amino acids long. CDR1 and CDR2 from the germline V gene are MNHNS and SASEGT. The ends were cut back, 2 bases at V and 4 bases at J, with 14 bases in the middle. CDR3 sequence: CASSEWRGGGETQYF. CDR3 sequence (DNA): TGTGCCAGCAGTGAATGGAGGGGAGGCGGAGAGACCCAGTACTTC.

This rearrangement joins TRBV9 to TRBJ2-1; TRBD2 agrees at 8 bases. Losses at the gene ends were 3 bases for V and 9 bases for J; bases not matched to a gene: 8. The germline CDR1 and CDR2 sequences are SGDLS and YYNGEE. CDR3 length: 14 amino acids. The CDR3 here is CASSAGGLYSEQFF. The CDR3 bases are TGTGCCAGCAGCGCGGGGGGGCTTTATAGTGAGCAGTTCTTC.

The rearrangement uses TRBV9 and TRBJ1-1; D may be TRBD1 (5 bases). CDR1 SGDLS and CDR2 YYNGEE come from the germline V gene. The CDR3 sequence is 15 residues long. The V gene lost 2 bases and the J gene lost 1 base, with 12 bases spanning the gap. The CDR3 nucleotides are TGTGCCAGCAGCGTGGGGGAGATGTGGAACACTGAAGCTTTCTTT. Its protein is CASSVGEMWNTEAFF.

The J gene is TRBJ1-1, the V gene TRBV12-3 or TRBV12-4, with D unclear. V lost 3 bases, J lost 6 bases, and 11 bases lay in between. This CDR3 has 13 residues. CDR3 sequence reads: CASSFGNRPEAFF. CDR3 nucleotide sequence: TGTGCCAGCAGTTTTGGTAATCGTCCTGAAGCTTTCTTT.

This sequence joins TRBV5-1 and TRBJ2-7; 7 nucleotides agree with TRBD2. The V gene end was trimmed by 4 bases and the J gene end by 2 bases; junction bases not matched to a gene: 9. Germline CDR1 and CDR2: SGHRS and YFSETQ. CDR3 size: 15 residues. Here the CDR3 reads CASSPGSAGTYEQYF. CDR3 DNA: TGCGCCAGCAGCCCGGGGTCAGCGGGGACCTACGAGCAGTACTTC.

This chain uses TRBV6-2 or TRBV6-3 with TRBJ1-2; D call uncertain. CDR3 size: 18 residues. Trimming removed 5 bases from V and 2 bases from J, with 24 bases in between. Germline V CDR1 and CDR2: MNHEY, SVGEGT. CDR3 sequence: CASSPNLAEVDGNYGYTF. For the CDR3, the DNA is TGTGCCAGCAGTCCGAATCTGGCTGAAGTGGACGGAAACTATGGCTACACCTTC.

V and J are TRBV6-5 and TRBJ1-5; 9 positions agree with TRBD1. This CDR3 comprises 15 residues. V shed 4 bases, J shed 3 bases, and the junction held 4 bases outside the gene matches. Per germline, CDR1 MNHEY and CDR2 SVGAGI. The CDR3 DNA reads TGTGCCAGCAGTTCAATACAGGGGGCCAATCAGCCCCAGCATTTT. Its protein is CASSSIQGANQPQHF.

The table lists this clonotype with a few counts. V usage is TRBV20-1 and J usage is TRBJ2-1; 8 bases fit TRBD1. From germline, CDR1 is DFQATT and CDR2 SNEGSKA (reference sequence). The CDR3 has 13 amino acids. V lost 6 bases, J lost 13 bases, and 14 bases stayed unmatched. The CDR3 spells CSAINRGTNEQFF. The CDR3 DNA follows: TGCAGTGCCATAAACAGGGGGACCAACGAACAGTTCTTC.

This clonotype has ten or more counts. V gene TRBV2 combines with J gene TRBJ2-3; D may correspond to TRBD1 or TRBD2 (5 bases each). Germline-derived CDR1 and CDR2 are SNHLY and FYNNEI. The CDR3 totals 16 residues. Trimming cost V 6 bases and J 2 bases, with 18 bases left between them. The CDR3 bases are TGTGCCAGCAGGGCCCCACCGGGACGGCCCACAGATACGCAGTATTTT. Its translation is CASRAPPGRPTDTQYF.

This clonotype was picked up many times. J is TRBJ2-3 and V is TRBV5-1, with 8 positions matching TRBD1. The CDR3 contains 13 residues. Unmatched junction bases numbered 5, after V lost 7 bases and J lost 4 bases. Germline assignment: CDR1 SGHRS and CDR2 YFSETQ. In nucleotides, the CDR3 is TGCGCCAGCGGGACAGGAGGGCCAGATACGCAGTATTTT. This encodes CASGTGGPDTQYF.

This chain links TRBV5-1 with TRBJ2-7; 7 bases match TRBD1. V lost 7 bases and J lost 5; bases outside the gene matches: 3. CDR3 length: 11 amino acids. Germline V lookup: CDR1 SGHRS, CDR2 YFSETQ. CDR3 protein: CASSTGHEQYF. CDR3 nucleotide sequence: TGCGCCAGCTCGACAGGGCACGAGCAGTACTTC.

This clonotype was recorded a few times. The V gene is TRBV5-1, the J gene TRBJ1-1; TRBD1 matches 7 bases. Germline CDR1 reads SGHRS; CDR2 reads YFSETQ. The CDR3 extends over 16 amino acids. V lost 0 bases and J lost 1; bases outside the gene matches: 6. Written as DNA, the CDR3 is TGCGCCAGCAGCTTGGTAGCAGGGGGAGGGAACACTGAAGCTTTCTTT. Residues: CASSLVAGGGNTEAFF.

This clonotype was counted between two and nine times. The J gene is TRBJ2-1, the V gene TRBV7-8, with 7 bases identical to TRBD1. The CDR3 totals 19 residues. Germline V gene sequence: CDR1 SGHVS, CDR2 FQNEAQ. Unmatched junction bases numbered 19, after V lost 2 bases and J lost 6 bases. This chain's CDR3 is CASSLFQGVPRRRGNEQFF. CDR3 DNA sequence: TGTGCCAGCAGCTTATTCCAGGGGGTCCCCCGCCGACGCGGCAATGAGCAGTTCTTC.

This clonotype was observed a few times. The chain joins TRBV10-3 to TRBJ1-4; 8 positions agree with TRBD1. The CDR3 totals 13 residues. The germline V gene encodes CDR1 ENHRY and CDR2 SYGVKD. With 2 bases clipped from V and 8 bases from J, the junction kept 1 base outside the gene matches. The CDR3 is CAISEGQGEKLFF. CDR3 DNA: TGTGCCATCAGTGAGGGACAGGGAGAAAAACTGTTTTTT.

This clonotype was recorded a few times. This sequence joins TRBV5-1 and TRBJ1-1; 9 bases are shared with TRBD1. CDR3 size: 13 residues. CDR1 is SGHRS and CDR2 is YFSETQ in the germline V gene. The trim removed 1 base at V and 12 bases at J, leaving 7 bases unmatched. CDR3 loop: CASSLQQGARSFF. Written as DNA, the CDR3 is TGCGCCAGCAGCTTGCAACAGGGGGCGAGATCTTTCTTT. Based on the CDR3 plus reference TRBV5-1 and TRBJ1-1, the full variable domain is KAGVTQTPRYLIKTRGQQVTLSCSPISGHRSVSWYQQTPGQGLQFLFEYFSETQRNKGNFPGRFSGRQFSNSRSEMNVSTLELGDSALYLCASSLQQGARSFFGQGTRLTVV.

The V call is TRBV7-2, the J call TRBJ1-6, with D uncertain. Germline V gene data show CDR1 as SGHTA and CDR2 as FQGNSA. The CDR3 has 16 residues. Trimming cost V 5 bases and J 1 base, with 12 bases left between them. CDR3 amino acids: CASSARTVSYNSPLHF. The CDR3 coding sequence is TGTGCCAGCAGCGCCCGGACGGTATCCTATAATTCACCCCTCCACTTT. Complete variable domain (other parts from reference TRBV7-2 and TRBJ1-6): GAGVSQSPSNKVTEKGKDVELRCDPISGHTALYWYRQSLGQGLEFLIYFQGNSAPDKSGLPSDRFSAERTGGSVSTLTIQRTQQEDSAVYLCASSARTVSYNSPLHFGNGTRLTVT.

This chain uses TRBV25-1 with TRBJ1-5; D may be TRBD1 (5 bases). Germline CDR1 reads MGHDK; CDR2 reads SYGVNS. Trimming left V 4 bases short and J 7 bases short, with 11 bases between. CDR3 length: 13 residues. The CDR3: CASSGLGTQPQHF. CDR3 nucleotide sequence: TGTGCCAGCAGTGGGCTGGGGACCCAGCCCCAGCATTTT.

This clonotype was counted many times. The rearrangement uses TRBV7-8 and TRBJ2-5, with 7 bases aligning to TRBD1. This CDR3 spans 15 amino acids. The germline V gene has CDR1 SGHVS and CDR2 FQNEAQ. The V and J ends lost 5 bases and 4 bases, in that order; junction bases with no gene match: 10. CDR3 region: CASSPNGQVGETQYF. CDR3 sequence (DNA): TGTGCCAGCAGCCCAAATGGACAGGTTGGAGAGACCCAGTACTTC.

This clonotype was picked up many times. The V call is TRBV18, the J call TRBJ2-7, with 7 nucleotides matching TRBD1. The CDR3 is 13 amino acids. J gave up 3 bases and V 8 bases, and 7 bases lay outside the gene matches. CDR1 and CDR2 (germline): KGHSH, LQKENI. CDR3 in amino acids: CASSPPGGYEQYF. CDR3 nucleotide sequence: TGTGCCAGCAGTCCGCCAGGGGGCTACGAGCAGTACTTC.

The sample holds many counts of this clonotype. V and J are TRBV27 and TRBJ2-5; TRBD2 might be the D (5 bases). This CDR3 has 13 residues. CDR1 is MNHEY, CDR2 SMNVEV, per germline (reference sequence). Trimming cost V 3 bases and J 2 bases, with 7 bases left between them. The CDR3 protein is CASSFRGQETQYF. The CDR3 DNA follows: TGTGCCAGCAGTTTCCGCGGGCAAGAGACCCAGTACTTC.

The chain joins TRBV7-6 to TRBJ2-7, with 9 bases that match TRBD2. J lost 6 bases, V lost 1 base, and 4 bases had no gene match. CDR3 length: 14 amino acids. Germline CDR1 is SGHVS and CDR2 is FNYEAQ. In nucleotides, the CDR3 is TGTGCCAGCAGCTTAGAGGGACTAGCTACCGAGCAGTACTTC. This gives the protein CASSLEGLATEQYF.

There are a few counts of this clonotype. The CDR3 nucleotides are TGTGCCAGCAGCTTAGCGTACGTCGGGGCAATAGATACGCAGTATTTT. It codes for CASSLAYVGAIDTQYF. This chain joins TRBV7-2 and TRBJ2-3; D may correspond to TRBD1 or TRBD2 (5 bases each). Trimming removed 0 bases at V and 5 bases at J, with 15 bases between. CDR1 and CDR2 (germline): SGHTA, FQGNSA. CDR3 size: 16 residues.

The chain is built from TRBV9 and TRBJ1-6; D unclear. V was trimmed by 3 bases and J by 9 bases, leaving 10 bases between them. Germline CDR1 SGDLS, CDR2 YYNGEE. This CDR3 has 13 amino acids. The CDR3 sequence: CASSAQGSSPLHF. CDR3 sequence (DNA): TGTGCCAGCAGCGCGCAAGGGAGTTCACCCCTCCACTTT.

Ten or more counts support this clonotype. The gene calls are TRBV7-2 and TRBJ2-3; TRBD2 aligns across 7 bases. CDR1 is SGHTA, CDR2 FQGNSA, per germline. The CDR3 has 16 amino acids. V trimming: 3 bases; J trimming: 0 bases; junction bases outside the gene matches: 6. Here the CDR3 DNA reads TGTGCCAGCAGCTTTTTAGGAGCGGGGAGCACAGATACGCAGTATTTT. It yields the protein CASSFLGAGSTDTQYF.

The chain links TRBV28 to TRBJ2-3; D is ambiguous. Trimming took 6 bases from V and 3 from J, leaving 7 bases between them. The CDR3 length is 12 residues. CDR1 is MDHEN and CDR2 is SYDVKM in the germline V gene. The CDR3 here is CASREMTDTQYF. The CDR3 bases are TGTGCCAGCAGGGAAATGACAGATACGCAGTATTTT.